The T cell receptor (beta chain) under discussion was sequenced for a study of T-cell reconstitution after alpha-beta-depleted transplantation in children. Study results and limitations: Expanded graft clones, several hundred of them, were reportedly the source of alpha-beta T cells about two months after transplant. Once a year had passed after transplant, T-cell counts and diversity came mostly from newly produced T cells.

The CDR3 has 16 residues. Trimming removed 4 bases from V and 1 base from J, with 16 bases in between. Germline V CDR1 and CDR2: SGHDT, YYEEEE. The authors prepared the TCRbeta library with unique molecular identifiers. Each CDR3 protein is one row after TCRdb ran MiXCR on the PCR reads. The sample records about 580,000 distinct CDR3 sequences, 23% being singletons. As concerns this clonotype: Its antigen is not identified.

The chain carries TRBV5-6 and TRBJ2-3; the D gene is possibly TRBD2 (6 bases). Sequenced material: PBMCs, mostly from graft donor cells, taken 360 days after TCRalphabeta/CD19-depleted stem cell transplant. The receptor was isolated from a boy younger than two who had a stem cell transplant for acute myeloid leukemia, so the T cells may come from the graft donor. In nucleotides, the CDR3 is TGTGCCAGCAGCGCACTATGGAGGGTCGGCACAGATACGCAGTATTTT. It is translated as CASSALWRVGTDTQYF.